Described below is a single TCR beta chain sequence and its context. The antigen is undetermined. V was clipped by 0 bases and J by 7 bases; unmatched bases: 6. CDR1 is ENHRY and CDR2 is SYGVKD in the germline V gene. This CDR3 has 15 amino acids. This specimen belongs to a study of T cell responses to AZD1222 COVID-19 vaccine. General study points: Among the donors, most were white British and more were female, and clonal diversity was possibly underestimated.

Clones were read by immunoSEQ multiplex PCR, and TCRdb kept only the in-frame ones, dropping some. Among 200,000 or so clones listed, around 93% were seen once. This receptor was taken from an adult who received the AZD1222 COVID-19 vaccine. Sequenced here: peripheral blood, sampled 28 days after the second AZD1222 dose. The rearrangement links TRBV10-3 to TRBJ2-4, with 7 bases aligning to TRBD2. In DNA form, the CDR3 reads TGTGCCATCAGTGAGTCTGGGCTAGCGGCCAACATTCAGTACTTC. This gives the protein CAISESGLAANIQYF.